These 2 T cell receptor beta chains came from one sample sequenced in a study of T cells in Graves' hyperthyroidism and ophthalmopathy. Using RNA transcripts as the source, TCR beta CDR3 regions were amplified. In the first-round RT-PCR of the TCR CDR3, the HTBI primer set was used. In TCRdb, the multiplex PCR reads were re-called with MiXCR into one record per CDR3 protein. The sample yields around 520,000 distinct CDR3 sequences, about 15% seen once. The sample consisted of blood. These receptor sequences come from a woman younger than 30 with Graves' hyperthyroidism.

The chain is built from TRBV5-1 and TRBJ2-7; D remains unclear. There are 15 residues in the CDR3. Germline V gives CDR1 SGHRS, CDR2 YFSETQ. Trimming removed 1 base at V and 0 bases at J, with 11 bases between. The CDR3: CASSLFSGSSYEQYF. CDR3 DNA: TGCGCCAGCAGCTTGTTCTCGGGTAGCTCCTACGAGCAGTACTTC.

In its sample, this clonotype was seen many times. The rearrangement links TRBV11-2 to TRBJ2-6; 8 bases fit TRBD1. The germline V gene encodes CDR1 SGHAT and CDR2 FQNNGV. CDR3 size: 18 residues. Trimming at V came to 1 base and at J to 2 bases, leaving 7 bases not matched to a gene. CDR3 nucleotides: TGTGCCAGCAGCTTAGGTGGGACAGGAGATCCTGGGGCCAACGTCCTGACTTTC. Encoded protein: CASSLGGTGDPGANVLTF.